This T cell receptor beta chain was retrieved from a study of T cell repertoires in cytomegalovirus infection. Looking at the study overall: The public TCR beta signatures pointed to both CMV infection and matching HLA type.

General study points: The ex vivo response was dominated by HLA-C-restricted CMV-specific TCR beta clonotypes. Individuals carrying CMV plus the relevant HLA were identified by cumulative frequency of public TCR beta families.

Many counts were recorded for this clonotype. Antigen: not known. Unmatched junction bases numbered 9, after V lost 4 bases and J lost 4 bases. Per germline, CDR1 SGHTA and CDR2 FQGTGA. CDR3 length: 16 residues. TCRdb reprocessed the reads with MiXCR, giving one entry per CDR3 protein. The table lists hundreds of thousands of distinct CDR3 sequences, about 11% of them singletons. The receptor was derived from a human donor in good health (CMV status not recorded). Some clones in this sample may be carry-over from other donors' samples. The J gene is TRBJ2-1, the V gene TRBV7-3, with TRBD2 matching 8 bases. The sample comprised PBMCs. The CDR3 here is CASSSKAGGVYNEQFF. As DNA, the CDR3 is TGTGCCAGCAGCTCAAAGGCCGGGGGGGTATACAATGAGCAGTTCTTC.